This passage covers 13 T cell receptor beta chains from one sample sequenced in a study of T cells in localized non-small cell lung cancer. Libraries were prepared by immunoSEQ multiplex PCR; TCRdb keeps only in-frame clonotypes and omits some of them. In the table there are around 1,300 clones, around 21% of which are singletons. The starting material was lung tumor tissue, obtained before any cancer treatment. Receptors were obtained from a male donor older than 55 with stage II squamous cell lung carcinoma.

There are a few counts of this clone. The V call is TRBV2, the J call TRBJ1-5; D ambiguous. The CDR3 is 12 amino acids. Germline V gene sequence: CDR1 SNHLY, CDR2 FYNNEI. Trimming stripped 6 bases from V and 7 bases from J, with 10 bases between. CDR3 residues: CASRRESQPQHF. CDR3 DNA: TGTGCCAGCAGGAGGGAGAGCCAGCCCCAGCATTTT.

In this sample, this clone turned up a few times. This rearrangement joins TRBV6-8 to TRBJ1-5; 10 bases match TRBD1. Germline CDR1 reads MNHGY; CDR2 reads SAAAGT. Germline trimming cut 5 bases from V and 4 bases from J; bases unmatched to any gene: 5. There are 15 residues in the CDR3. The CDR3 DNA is TGTGCCAGCAGTACGGGACAGGGGCGGAATCAGCCCCAGCATTTT. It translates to CASSTGQGRNQPQHF.

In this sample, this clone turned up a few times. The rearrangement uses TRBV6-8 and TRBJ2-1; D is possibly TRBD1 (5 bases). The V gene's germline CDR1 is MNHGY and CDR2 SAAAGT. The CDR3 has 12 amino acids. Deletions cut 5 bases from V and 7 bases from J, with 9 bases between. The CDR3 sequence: CASSIKGNEQFF. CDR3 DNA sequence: TGTGCCAGCAGTATTAAGGGGAATGAGCAGTTCTTC.

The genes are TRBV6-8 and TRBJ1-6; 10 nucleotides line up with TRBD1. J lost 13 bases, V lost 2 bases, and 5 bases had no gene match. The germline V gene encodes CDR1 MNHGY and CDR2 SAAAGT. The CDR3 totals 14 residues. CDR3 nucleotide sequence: TGTGCCAGCAGTTACGTGAGGGACAGGGGTCCCCTCCACTTT. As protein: CASSYVRDRGPLHF.

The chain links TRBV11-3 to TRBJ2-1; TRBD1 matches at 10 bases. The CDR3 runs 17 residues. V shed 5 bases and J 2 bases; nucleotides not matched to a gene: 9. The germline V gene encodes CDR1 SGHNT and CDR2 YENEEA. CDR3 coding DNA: TGTGCCAGCAGCCAACCTTTGACAGGGGGCACCTACAATGAGCAGTTCTTC. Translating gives CASSQPLTGGTYNEQFF.

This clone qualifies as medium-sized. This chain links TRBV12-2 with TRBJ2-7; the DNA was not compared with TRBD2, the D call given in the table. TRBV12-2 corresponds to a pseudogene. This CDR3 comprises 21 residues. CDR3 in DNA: TGTGCAAGTCGCTTAGCCGTGGTGGTGGGTCGACCTAGCGGAGCTTTCTACGAGCAGTACTTC. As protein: CASRLAVVVGRPSGAFYEQYF.

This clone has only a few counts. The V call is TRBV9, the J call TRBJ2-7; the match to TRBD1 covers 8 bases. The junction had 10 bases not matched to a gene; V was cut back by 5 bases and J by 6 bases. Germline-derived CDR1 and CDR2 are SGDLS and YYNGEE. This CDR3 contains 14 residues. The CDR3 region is CASRQTGEASEQYF. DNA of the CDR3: TGTGCCAGCAGACAGACAGGGGAAGCCAGCGAGCAGTACTTC.

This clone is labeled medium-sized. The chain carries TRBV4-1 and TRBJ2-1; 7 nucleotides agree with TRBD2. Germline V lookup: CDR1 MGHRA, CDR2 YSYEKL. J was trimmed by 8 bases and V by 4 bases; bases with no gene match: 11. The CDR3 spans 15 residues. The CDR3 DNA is TGCGCCAGCAGCCCTCACGGATGGGGGGGGGATGAGCAGTTCTTC. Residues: CASSPHGWGGDEQFF.

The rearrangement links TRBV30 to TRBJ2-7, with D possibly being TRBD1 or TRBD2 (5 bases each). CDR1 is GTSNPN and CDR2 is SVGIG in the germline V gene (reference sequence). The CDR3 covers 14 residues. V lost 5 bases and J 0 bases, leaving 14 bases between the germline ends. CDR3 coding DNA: TGTGCCTGGGTTTCGGGACGCAACTCCTACGAGCAGTACTTC. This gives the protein CAWVSGRNSYEQYF.

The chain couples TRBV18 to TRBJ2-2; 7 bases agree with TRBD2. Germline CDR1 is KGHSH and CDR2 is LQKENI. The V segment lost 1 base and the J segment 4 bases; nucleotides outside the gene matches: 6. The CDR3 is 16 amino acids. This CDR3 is CASSPQGRAGTGELFF. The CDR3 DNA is TGTGCCAGCTCACCACAAGGGAGGGCCGGCACCGGGGAGCTGTTTTTT.

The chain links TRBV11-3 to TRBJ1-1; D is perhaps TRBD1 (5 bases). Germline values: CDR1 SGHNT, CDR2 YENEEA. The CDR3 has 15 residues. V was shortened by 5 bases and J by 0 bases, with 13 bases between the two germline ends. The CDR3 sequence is CASSPRGQMNTEAFF. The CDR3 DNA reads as TGTGCCAGCAGCCCTAGGGGCCAGATGAACACTGAAGCTTTCTTT.

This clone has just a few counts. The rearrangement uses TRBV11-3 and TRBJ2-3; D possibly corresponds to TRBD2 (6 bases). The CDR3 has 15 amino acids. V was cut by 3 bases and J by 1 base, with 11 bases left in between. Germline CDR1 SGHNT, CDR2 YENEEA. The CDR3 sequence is CASSLLPSGTDTQYF. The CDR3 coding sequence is TGTGCCAGCAGCTTGTTGCCTAGCGGCACAGATACGCAGTATTTT.

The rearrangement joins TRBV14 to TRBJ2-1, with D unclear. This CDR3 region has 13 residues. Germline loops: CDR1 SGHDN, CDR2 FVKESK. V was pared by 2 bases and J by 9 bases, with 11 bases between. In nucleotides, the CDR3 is TGTGCCAGCAGCCAAACAGCATATGGTGAGCAGTTCTTC. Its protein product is CASSQTAYGEQFF.